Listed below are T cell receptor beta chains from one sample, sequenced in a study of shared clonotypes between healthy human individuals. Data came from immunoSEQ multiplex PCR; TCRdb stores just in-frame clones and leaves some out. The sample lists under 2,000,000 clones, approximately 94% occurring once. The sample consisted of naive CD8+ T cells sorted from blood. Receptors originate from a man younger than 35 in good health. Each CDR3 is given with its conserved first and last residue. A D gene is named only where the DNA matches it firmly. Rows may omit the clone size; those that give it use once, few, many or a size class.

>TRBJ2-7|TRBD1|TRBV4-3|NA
CASSSWDSQYEQYF
TGCGCCAGCAGCTCGTGGGACAGCCAGTACGAGCAGTACTTC
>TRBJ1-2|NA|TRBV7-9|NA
CASSLATDLYGYTF
TGTGCCAGCAGCTTAGCGACGGACCTCTATGGCTACACCTTC
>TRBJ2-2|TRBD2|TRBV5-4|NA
CASTWGSGRASTGELFF
TGTGCCAGCACTTGGGGTAGCGGGAGGGCCAGCACCGGGGAGCTGTTTTTT
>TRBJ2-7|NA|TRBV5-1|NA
CASSAPGHSYEQYF
TGCGCCAGCAGCGCGCCGGGACATTCTTACGAGCAGTACTTC
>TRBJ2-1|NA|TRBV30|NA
CAWSAYGGWNEQFF
TGTGCCTGGAGTGCGTATGGAGGTTGGAATGAGCAGTTCTTC
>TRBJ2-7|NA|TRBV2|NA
CASREVAGVPLEQYF
TGTGCCAGCAGAGAGGTGGCAGGGGTCCCTCTCGAGCAGTACTTC
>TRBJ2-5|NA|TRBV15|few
CATSRDLGETQYF
TGTGCCACCAGCAGAGATTTAGGAGAGACCCAGTACTTC
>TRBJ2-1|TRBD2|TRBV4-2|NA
CASSQEVLAGLGEQFF
TGTGCCAGCAGCCAAGAGGTACTAGCGGGGTTAGGGGAGCAGTTCTTC
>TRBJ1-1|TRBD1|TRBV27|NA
CASSFLGQDEAFF
TGTGCCAGCAGTTTCCTTGGACAGGACGAAGCTTTCTTT
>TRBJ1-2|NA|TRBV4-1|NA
CASSQVRREDYGYTF
TGCGCCAGCAGCCAAGTACGCAGGGAGGACTATGGCTACACCTTC
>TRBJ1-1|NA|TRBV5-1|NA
CASSLIDINTEAFF
TGCGCCAGCAGTCTTATTGACATAAACACTGAAGCTTTCTTT
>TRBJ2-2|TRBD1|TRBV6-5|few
CASSPGTGDHGELFF
TGTGCCAGCAGCCCCGGGACAGGGGACCACGGGGAGCTGTTTTTT
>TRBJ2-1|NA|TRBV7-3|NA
CASSPSYGDEQFF
TGTGCCAGCAGCCCCTCGTACGGGGATGAGCAGTTCTTC
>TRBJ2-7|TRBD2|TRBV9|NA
CASSVTGLAGYEQYF
TGTGCCAGCAGCGTTACGGGACTAGCGGGCTACGAGCAGTACTTC
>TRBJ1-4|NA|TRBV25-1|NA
CASSAVINEKLFF
TGTGCCAGCAGTGCGGTGATTAATGAAAAACTGTTTTTT
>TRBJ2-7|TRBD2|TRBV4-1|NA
CASSLAGTSGEYEQYF
TGCGCCAGCAGCCTGGCCGGGACTAGCGGTGAATACGAGCAGTACTTC
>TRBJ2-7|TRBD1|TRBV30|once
CAWSHPSGTGYYEQYF
TGTGCCTGGAGCCACCCGTCGGGGACAGGGTACTACGAGCAGTACTTC
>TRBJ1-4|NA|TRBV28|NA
CASSLSPGGSEKLFF
TGTGCCAGCAGTTTATCTCCGGGAGGCAGTGAAAAACTGTTTTTT
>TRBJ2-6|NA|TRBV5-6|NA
CASSPDNSGANVLTF
TGTGCCAGCAGCCCAGACAACTCTGGGGCCAACGTCCTGACTTTC
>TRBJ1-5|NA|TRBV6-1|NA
CASSDLASNQPQHF
TGTGCCAGCAGTGATCTGGCGAGCAATCAGCCCCAGCATTTT
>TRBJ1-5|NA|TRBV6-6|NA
CASRVRGFGQPQHF
TGTGCAAGCAGGGTCAGGGGATTTGGTCAGCCCCAGCATTTT
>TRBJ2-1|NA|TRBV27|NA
CASSLYRETAYNEQFF
TGTGCCAGCAGTTTATACCGGGAGACGGCCTACAATGAGCAGTTCTTC
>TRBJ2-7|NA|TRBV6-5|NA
CASSYSGESYEQYF
TGTGCCAGCAGTTACTCAGGGGAGTCCTACGAGCAGTACTTC
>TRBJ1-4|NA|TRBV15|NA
CATSRDTATNEKLFF
TGTGCCACCAGTAGGGACACCGCAACTAATGAAAAACTGTTTTTT
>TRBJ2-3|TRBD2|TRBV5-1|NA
CASSPIPGTSVTDTQYF
TGCGCCAGCAGCCCAATACCTGGGACTAGCGTTACAGATACGCAGTATTTT
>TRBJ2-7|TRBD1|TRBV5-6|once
CASSGGTGGYEQYF
TGTGCCAGCAGCGGCGGGACAGGGGGCTACGAGCAGTACTTC
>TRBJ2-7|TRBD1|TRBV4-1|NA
CASSHTGVGAYEQYF
TGCGCCAGCAGCCATACAGGGGTGGGTGCCTACGAGCAGTACTTC
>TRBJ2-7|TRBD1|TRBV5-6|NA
CASSLGGTGFYEQYF
TGTGCCAGCAGCTTGGGCGGGACAGGGTTCTACGAGCAGTACTTC
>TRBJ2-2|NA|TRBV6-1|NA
CASRQNTGELFF
TGTGCCAGCAGACAGAACACCGGGGAGCTGTTTTTT
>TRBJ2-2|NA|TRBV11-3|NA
CASSLAEGNTGELFF
TGTGCCAGCAGCTTAGCTGAGGGGAACACCGGGGAGCTGTTTTTT
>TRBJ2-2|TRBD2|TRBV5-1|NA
CASSLSLAGPNTGELFF
TGCGCCAGCAGCTTGTCCCTAGCGGGGCCTAACACCGGGGAGCTGTTTTTT
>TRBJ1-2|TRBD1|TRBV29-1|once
CSVYSGTARNYGYTF
TGCAGCGTGTACTCCGGGACAGCCAGAAACTATGGCTACACCTTC
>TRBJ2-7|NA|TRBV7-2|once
CASSLQRSYEQYF
TGTGCCAGCAGCCTGCAACGGTCCTACGAGCAGTACTTC
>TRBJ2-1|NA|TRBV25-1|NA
CASSSTWSSYNEQFF
TGTGCCAGCAGCTCCACATGGAGCTCCTACAATGAGCAGTTCTTC
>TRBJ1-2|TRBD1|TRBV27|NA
CATQGQGSYNGYTF
TGTGCCACCCAGGGACAGGGGAGCTATAATGGCTACACCTTC
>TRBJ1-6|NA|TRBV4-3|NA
CASSQELDSYNSPLHF
TGCGCCAGCAGCCAAGAGCTCGACTCCTATAATTCACCCCTCCACTTT
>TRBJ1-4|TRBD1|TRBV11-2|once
CASSLRFSGQGREKLFF
TGTGCCAGCAGCTTACGTTTCTCGGGACAGGGCCGTGAAAAACTGTTTTTT
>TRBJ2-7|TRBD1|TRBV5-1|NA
CASSLPGDSFTYEQYF
TGCGCCAGCAGCCTGCCAGGGGACAGCTTCACCTACGAGCAGTACTTC
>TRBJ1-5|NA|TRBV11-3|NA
CASSITGYNQPQHF
TGTGCCAGCAGCATAACAGGCTACAATCAGCCCCAGCATTTT
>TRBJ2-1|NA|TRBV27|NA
CASSLLLGQGPHNEQFF
TGTGCCAGCAGTTTATTGTTGGGGCAGGGGCCCCACAATGAGCAGTTCTTC
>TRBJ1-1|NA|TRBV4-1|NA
CASSQTGWGNTEAFF
TGCGCCAGCAGCCAAACAGGGTGGGGGAACACTGAAGCTTTCTTT
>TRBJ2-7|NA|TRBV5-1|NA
CASSLAQGSSYEQYF
TGCGCCAGCAGCTTGGCCCAGGGGAGCTCCTACGAGCAGTACTTC
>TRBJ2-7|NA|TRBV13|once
CASSPGFDASYEQYF
TGTGCCAGCAGCCCCGGATTCGACGCTTCCTACGAGCAGTACTTC
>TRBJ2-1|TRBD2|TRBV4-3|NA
CASSQRLAGGSSYNEQFF
TGCGCCAGCAGCCAAAGACTAGCGGGAGGGAGCTCCTACAATGAGCAGTTCTTC